Following are 14 T cell receptor beta chains from one sample sequenced in a study of cytomegalovirus exposure and HLA in healthy donors. TCRdb's copy holds only in-frame clones and misses some; the assay was immunoSEQ multiplex PCR. Of 150,000 to 170,000 clones in the sample, 75% to 90% were seen once. The sample was PBMCs. These TCRs come from a man younger than 35 in good health and CMV-seropositive.

The chain is built from TRBV2 and TRBJ2-3; TRBD2 matches 7 bases. The V gene's germline CDR1 is SNHLY and CDR2 FYNNEI. The CDR3 has 14 amino acids. V lost 7 bases, J lost 1 base, and 5 bases stayed unmatched. CDR3 sequence (DNA): TGTGCCAGCACGGGCGGGGGTGGCACAGATACGCAGTATTTT. This sequence encodes CASTGGGGTDTQYF.

This clone was seen just once. The rearrangement joins TRBV7-9 to TRBJ2-5; maybe TRBD1 (5 bases). The CDR3 loop spans 14 amino acids. The V gene's germline CDR1 is SEHNR and CDR2 FQNEAQ (reference sequence). V was cut by 0 bases and J by 1 base, with 6 bases left in between. The CDR3 loop reads CASSLAGPQETQYF. CDR3 bases: TGTGCCAGCAGCTTAGCGGGGCCCCAAGAGACCCAGTACTTC.

This chain joins TRBV6-5 and TRBJ2-7; D gene unclear. Germline loops: CDR1 MNHEY, CDR2 SVGAGI. CDR3 length equals 13 residues. V lost 2 bases and J lost 1, with 6 bases in between. The CDR3 sequence: CASSYPGSYEQYF. In DNA form, the CDR3 reads TGTGCCAGCAGTTACCCAGGTTCCTACGAGCAGTACTTC.

The chain uses TRBV29-1 and TRBJ2-7; TRBD1 matches 7 bases. The J segment lost 3 bases and the V segment lost 5 bases, leaving 16 bases of the junction unmatched. Germline-derived CDR1 and CDR2 are SQVTM and ANQGSEA. This CDR3 is built from 16 residues. The CDR3 DNA follows: TGCAGCGTTCCGGGAACATCAGGGGGAACCAACTACGAGCAGTACTTC. Its protein product is CSVPGTSGGTNYEQYF.

This chain joins TRBV2 and TRBJ2-1; 14 bases fit TRBD2. The CDR3 has 14 amino acids. Per germline, CDR1 SNHLY and CDR2 FYNNEI. V lost 7 bases and J lost 7; bases outside the gene matches: 3. CDR3 nucleotides: TGTGCCAGCAAGGGACTAGCGGGAGAAAATGAGCAGTTCTTC. It codes for CASKGLAGENEQFF.

The chain has TRBV5-6 and TRBJ2-7, with 14 nucleotides matching TRBD2. The V gene's germline CDR1 is SGHDT and CDR2 YYEEEE. With V trimmed by 1 base and J by 5 bases, 5 bases remained unmatched. This CDR3 is 16 amino acids long. DNA of the CDR3: TGTGCCAGCAGCTTGCGACTAGCGGGGGGGCTCCACGAGCAGTACTTC. It specifies CASSLRLAGGLHEQYF.

V and J are TRBV7-8 and TRBJ2-1; 7 bases map to TRBD1. Germline V gene data show CDR1 as SGHVS and CDR2 as FQNEAQ. V was clipped by 5 bases and J by 4 bases; unmatched bases: 5. The CDR3 runs to 14 residues. The DNA for the CDR3 is TGTGCCAGCAGCCGGACAGGAGCTTACAATGAGCAGTTCTTC. Protein product: CASSRTGAYNEQFF.

CDR3 bases: TGTGCCAGCAGTCTCTGGGTTAGCGGGAGTACTGGGGAGACCCAGTACTTC. Encoded protein: CASSLWVSGSTGETQYF. This chain joins TRBV2 and TRBJ2-5; TRBD2 agrees at 9 bases. The CDR3 loop spans 17 amino acids. Per the germline V gene, CDR1 is SNHLY and CDR2 is FYNNEI. With V trimmed by 5 bases and J by 5 bases, 15 bases remained unmatched. Drawing the rest from reference TRBV2 and TRBJ2-5, the complete variable domain is EPEVTQTPSHQVTQMGQEVILRCVPISNHLYFYWYRQILGQKVEFLVSFYNNEISEKSEIFDDQFSVERPDGSNFTLKIRSTKLEDSAMYFCASSLWVSGSTGETQYFGPGTRLLVL.

This clone was observed a few times. The J gene is TRBJ1-2, the V gene TRBV30; a weak D match, TRBD1 (5 bases). This CDR3 contains 13 residues. Germline V gene data show CDR1 as GTSNPN and CDR2 as SVGIG (reference sequence). The germline V and J ends were trimmed by 3 bases and 3 bases, with 11 bases remaining between them. The CDR3 spells CAWSGQGYYGYTF. Written as DNA, the CDR3 is TGTGCCTGGAGCGGCCAGGGATACTATGGCTACACCTTC.

J is TRBJ2-7 and V is TRBV15; 10 bases are a match to TRBD1. Trimming at V came to 8 bases and at J to 6 bases, leaving 1 base not matched to a gene. Germline CDR1 and CDR2: LNHNV and YYDKDF (reference sequence). CDR3 length: 11 residues. The chain's CDR3 is CATGQGGEQYF. In DNA form, the CDR3 reads TGTGCCACCGGACAGGGGGGCGAGCAGTACTTC.

V gene TRBV19 combines with J gene TRBJ1-5; D remains unclear. V was shortened by 1 base and J by 2 bases, with 9 bases between the two germline ends. CDR3 length: 15 amino acids. Germline CDR1 is LNHDA and CDR2 is SQIVND (reference sequence). The DNA of the CDR3 is TGTGCCAGTAGTATAGGAGTGGGCGGCAATCAGCCCCAGCATTTT. Translating it yields CASSIGVGGNQPQHF.

This chain uses TRBV7-6 with TRBJ2-2, with 7 bases lining up with TRBD1. The CDR3 is made up of 15 amino acids. Germline CDR1 reads SGHVS; CDR2 reads FNYEAQ. V dropped 4 bases and J dropped 4; count of bases not matched to a gene: 6. In nucleotides, the CDR3 is TGTGCCAGCAGCTCCTCCGGACAGGCCACCGGGGAGCTGTTTTTT. This codes for CASSSSGQATGELFF.

This clone was found once. This chain uses TRBV9 with TRBJ2-2; D is unresolved. There are 15 residues in the CDR3. The V end lost 2 bases, the J end lost 2 bases, and 10 bases lay between the germline ends. The germline gives CDR1 SGDLS, CDR2 YYNGEE. The CDR3, as DNA: TGTGCCAGCAGCGTCGAGGATAGTAACACCGGGGAGCTGTTTTTT. Its protein product is CASSVEDSNTGELFF. The full variable domain, in which reference TRBV9 and TRBJ2-2 provide the parts outside the CDR3, is DSGVTQTPKHLITATGQRVTLRCSPRSGDLSVYWYQQSLDQGLQFLIQYYNGEERAKGNILERFSAQQFPDLHSELNLSSLELGDSALYFCASSVEDSNTGELFFGEGSRLTVL.

In its sample, this clone was seen a few times. V and J are TRBV4-3 and TRBJ1-2; 8 positions agree with TRBD1. Per the germline V gene, CDR1 is LGHNA and CDR2 is YSLEER. The junction had 8 bases not matched to a gene; V was cut back by 1 base and J by 4 bases. This CDR3 region has 16 residues. The CDR3 protein is CASSQGHDRGGYGYTF. The CDR3 DNA reads as TGCGCCAGCAGCCAAGGCCATGACAGGGGCGGCTATGGCTACACCTTC.